This is a list of T cell receptor beta chains from one sample in a study of early T cells in non-severe SARS-CoV-2 infection. TCRdb re-called the 5' RACE reads with MiXCR, one entry per CDR3 protein. The sample holds 80,000 to 100,000 distinct CDR3 sequences, approximately 9.9% seen once. This sample comprised whole blood, obtained at baseline. The source is an adult who was a healthcare worker with PCR-confirmed SARS-CoV-2 infection or an uninfected control (not recorded which). Both conserved end residues are part of each CDR3. Fields, in order: D gene, V gene, J gene, clone size, CDR3 DNA, CDR3 protein. A D gene is named only where the DNA matches it firmly. The size entry is marked missing in some rows and otherwise reads once, few, many or a size class.

d_gene: NA
v_gene: TRBV6-5
j_gene: TRBJ2-7
abundance: NA
CDR3nt: TGTGCCAGCAGTTATAAGCTCTCAACAACGTACGAGCAGTACTTC
CDR3aa: CASSYKLSTTYEQYF

d_gene: NA
v_gene: TRBV10-3
j_gene: TRBJ2-3
abundance: NA
CDR3nt: TGTGCCATCAGTCTACAGGGTCCTAGCACAGATACGCAGTATTTT
CDR3aa: CAISLQGPSTDTQYF

d_gene: NA
v_gene: TRBV30
j_gene: TRBJ2-7
abundance: NA
CDR3nt: TGTGCCTATACCGGGGACCACGATTCCTACGAGCAGTACTTC
CDR3aa: CAYTGDHDSYEQYF

d_gene: TRBD1
v_gene: TRBV29-1
j_gene: TRBJ2-7
abundance: few
CDR3nt: TGCAGCGCCAAGGGACAGCTCACCGACGAGCAGTACTTC
CDR3aa: CSAKGQLTDEQYF

d_gene: TRBD2
v_gene: TRBV29-1
j_gene: TRBJ2-1
abundance: few
CDR3nt: TGCAGCGTGAACCCCGGGACTAGTAACAATGAGCAGTTCTTC
CDR3aa: CSVNPGTSNNEQFF

d_gene: NA
v_gene: TRBV6-5
j_gene: TRBJ1-1
abundance: few
CDR3nt: TGTGCCAGCAGTTATAGGAGGGCTGCGGTGGACACTGAAGCTTTCTTT
CDR3aa: CASSYRRAAVDTEAFF

d_gene: TRBD2
v_gene: TRBV7-2
j_gene: TRBJ2-3
abundance: NA
CDR3nt: TGTGCCAGCAGCCCAAGGACTAGCGGTGGCGCAGATACGCAGTATTTT
CDR3aa: CASSPRTSGGADTQYF

d_gene: NA
v_gene: TRBV27
j_gene: TRBJ2-4
abundance: few
CDR3nt: TGTGCCAGCAGTTCACAGGGCGTCGGCATTCAGTACTTC
CDR3aa: CASSSQGVGIQYF

d_gene: NA
v_gene: TRBV18
j_gene: TRBJ2-7
abundance: few
CDR3nt: TGTGCCAGCTCATCGGACCACGAGCAGTACTTC
CDR3aa: CASSSDHEQYF

d_gene: TRBD1
v_gene: TRBV27
j_gene: TRBJ2-2
abundance: many
CDR3nt: TGTGCCAGCAGTTGGGGACAGGGGAACACCGGGGAGCTGTTTTTT
CDR3aa: CASSWGQGNTGELFF

d_gene: TRBD1
v_gene: TRBV5-1
j_gene: TRBJ1-2
abundance: few
CDR3nt: TGCGCCAGCAGCTTGGGGAGGACAGGCCTCTATGGCTACACCTTC
CDR3aa: CASSLGRTGLYGYTF

d_gene: TRBD2
v_gene: TRBV7-2
j_gene: TRBJ2-5
abundance: few
CDR3nt: TGTGCCAGCAGCTTCGGACTAGCGGGACCCCAAGAGACCCAGTACTTC
CDR3aa: CASSFGLAGPQETQYF

d_gene: TRBD2
v_gene: TRBV29-1
j_gene: TRBJ2-7
abundance: few
CDR3nt: TGCAGCGTTGCTAGACTAGCGGCGAGCTCCTACGAGCAGTACTTC
CDR3aa: CSVARLAASSYEQYF

d_gene: TRBD1
v_gene: TRBV5-1
j_gene: TRBJ2-1
abundance: many
CDR3nt: TGCGCCAGCAGCTTCGGGGACAGGGGCTACAATGAGCAGTTCTTC
CDR3aa: CASSFGDRGYNEQFF

d_gene: TRBD1
v_gene: TRBV29-1
j_gene: TRBJ2-2
abundance: few
CDR3nt: TGCAGCGGCGGGACAGGGGTCCCCGGGGAGCTGTTTTTT
CDR3aa: CSGGTGVPGELFF

d_gene: NA
v_gene: TRBV3-1
j_gene: TRBJ2-7
abundance: few
CDR3nt: TGTGCCAGCAGCCAAGATCGGAACGCGCCCTACGAGCAGTACTTC
CDR3aa: CASSQDRNAPYEQYF

d_gene: NA
v_gene: TRBV5-5
j_gene: TRBJ1-5
abundance: NA
CDR3nt: TGTGCCAGCAGCCTCACGGAGTATAGCAATCAGCCCCAGCATTTT
CDR3aa: CASSLTEYSNQPQHF

d_gene: TRBD2
v_gene: TRBV24-1
j_gene: TRBJ2-3
abundance: NA
CDR3nt: TGTGCCACCACGGGGAGCGGGGGGGCGAATACGCAGTATTTT
CDR3aa: CATTGSGGANTQYF

d_gene: TRBD2
v_gene: TRBV6-6
j_gene: TRBJ2-1
abundance: NA
CDR3nt: TGTGCCAGCAGCTTAGCGGGAGCCGACCTACGGAGCTCCTACAATGAGCAGTTCTTC
CDR3aa: CASSLAGADLRSSYNEQFF

d_gene: NA
v_gene: TRBV7-6
j_gene: TRBJ1-2
abundance: few
CDR3nt: TGTGCCAGCAGCCCTGAGAGGGGTCAGGGCTACACCTTC
CDR3aa: CASSPERGQGYTF

d_gene: TRBD1
v_gene: TRBV27
j_gene: TRBJ1-4
abundance: many
CDR3nt: TGTGCCAGCAAAACAGGGGGTACTAATGAAAAACTGTTTTTT
CDR3aa: CASKTGGTNEKLFF

d_gene: TRBD1
v_gene: TRBV18
j_gene: TRBJ2-3
abundance: few
CDR3nt: TGTGCCAGCTCACCACTTACAGGGGAGATCACAGATACGCAGTATTTT
CDR3aa: CASSPLTGEITDTQYF

d_gene: NA
v_gene: TRBV9
j_gene: TRBJ1-3
abundance: few
CDR3nt: TGTGCCAGCAGCGTAGACAGTCGCTCTGGAAACACCATATATTTT
CDR3aa: CASSVDSRSGNTIYF

d_gene: NA
v_gene: TRBV5-1
j_gene: TRBJ1-1
abundance: few
CDR3nt: TGCGCCAGCAGCTTAAGGACGGCGAACACTGAAGCTTTCTTT
CDR3aa: CASSLRTANTEAFF

d_gene: NA
v_gene: TRBV20-1
j_gene: TRBJ2-1
abundance: many
CDR3nt: TGCAGTGCTAGACGGCCCCGGGGTGCGATCGGTGAGCAGTTCTTC
CDR3aa: CSARRPRGAIGEQFF

d_gene: TRBD2
v_gene: TRBV24-1
j_gene: TRBJ2-1
abundance: few
CDR3nt: TGTGCCACCTCGGGCGGGAGGAATGAGCAGTTCTTC
CDR3aa: CATSGGRNEQFF

d_gene: TRBD1
v_gene: TRBV6-7
j_gene: TRBJ2-5
abundance: NA
CDR3nt: TGTGCCAGCAGTGCCCGGGACAGGGGGCGAGAGACCCAGTACTTC
CDR3aa: CASSARDRGRETQYF

d_gene: TRBD1
v_gene: TRBV6-2/TRBV6-3
j_gene: TRBJ2-5
abundance: few
CDR3nt: TGTGCCAGCAGCCGACAGGGGGCGAGTTCGGAGACCCAGTACTTC
CDR3aa: CASSRQGASSETQYF

d_gene: TRBD2
v_gene: TRBV18
j_gene: TRBJ2-1
abundance: NA
CDR3nt: TGTGCCAGCTCCTCCGGGACTAGCGGGAGGCCTGAGTTCTTC
CDR3aa: CASSSGTSGRPEFF

d_gene: NA
v_gene: TRBV11-2
j_gene: TRBJ2-7
abundance: NA
CDR3nt: TGTGCCAGCAGCTCTACCGGGACTGTCGCCTCCGAGCAGTACTTC
CDR3aa: CASSSTGTVASEQYF

d_gene: TRBD1
v_gene: TRBV10-3
j_gene: TRBJ2-7
abundance: many
CDR3nt: TGTGCCATCTCAAACACGGGACAGGGGATCTACGAGCAGTACTTC
CDR3aa: CAISNTGQGIYEQYF

d_gene: TRBD1
v_gene: TRBV19
j_gene: TRBJ2-5
abundance: many
CDR3nt: TGTGCCAGTAGTATGGGACAGACTCAAGAGACCCAGTACTTC
CDR3aa: CASSMGQTQETQYF

d_gene: NA
v_gene: TRBV7-6
j_gene: TRBJ1-2
abundance: many
CDR3nt: TGTGCCAGCAGCTTAGGACAGTCGGAAGGCTACACCTTC
CDR3aa: CASSLGQSEGYTF

d_gene: NA
v_gene: TRBV10-3
j_gene: TRBJ1-6
abundance: many
CDR3nt: TGTGCCATCAGTGGTGGGGGACACGGACCCCTCCACTTT
CDR3aa: CAISGGGHGPLHF

d_gene: NA
v_gene: TRBV19
j_gene: TRBJ2-7
abundance: NA
CDR3nt: TGTGCCAGTAGAAACAACTACGAGCAGTACTTC
CDR3aa: CASRNNYEQYF

d_gene: TRBD2
v_gene: TRBV20-1
j_gene: TRBJ2-6
abundance: NA
CDR3nt: TGCAGTGCTTCGGGACTAGCGGGGGCTGCTGGGGCCAACGTCCTGACTTTC
CDR3aa: CSASGLAGAAGANVLTF

d_gene: NA
v_gene: TRBV27
j_gene: TRBJ2-5
abundance: few
CDR3nt: TGTGCCAGCACCGGAGGAGAGACCCAGTACTTC
CDR3aa: CASTGGETQYF

d_gene: NA
v_gene: TRBV24-1
j_gene: TRBJ1-5
abundance: NA
CDR3nt: TGTGCCACCAGTGACACTAACACCGATCAGCCCCAGCATTTT
CDR3aa: CATSDTNTDQPQHF

d_gene: NA
v_gene: TRBV7-9
j_gene: TRBJ1-1
abundance: NA
CDR3nt: TGTGCCAGCAGCTTAGAGGTCGGCGTACGGGGAGCGTCGACCACTGAAGCTTTCTTT
CDR3aa: CASSLEVGVRGASTTEAFF